The present TCR beta chain was sequenced within a study of molecular identifiers for immune sequencing clone quantification. In its sample, this clonotype was seen many times. Deletions cut 6 bases from V and 6 bases from J, with 11 bases between. CDR1 SQVTM and CDR2 ANQGSEA come from the germline V gene. This CDR3 has 12 amino acids. In TCRdb, the PCR reads were re-called with MiXCR into one record per CDR3 protein. Of 100,000 or so distinct CDR3 sequences in the sample, approximately 40% were seen once. This TCR derives from a human donor in good health. Some libraries in this study had Jurkat cell RNA spiked in. The sample taken for sequencing was naive CD8+ T cells from blood, with Jurkat cell RNA spiked in. As for subset: FACS-sorted CD8+CD4-CCR7+CD45RA+ naive T cells. This chain links TRBV29-1 with TRBJ2-2; possibly TRBD1 for D (5 bases). This chain's CDR3 is CSVLRDPGELFF. Here the CDR3 DNA reads TGCAGCGTCCTCAGGGATCCCGGGGAGCTGTTTTTT.